This T cell receptor (beta chain) was observed in a study of human T cells and chemical hapten exposure. Study context: Patients had diphenylcyclopropenone applied to the scalp weekly throughout the approximately 25-week study.

Time point given: patch test 3, about 24 weeks after DPC sensitization. Regarding treatment: therapeutic diphenylcyclopropenone sensitization with weekly scalp DPC. From the RACE reads, TCRdb called clonotypes with MiXCR, one entry per CDR3 protein. This sample has approximately 97,000 distinct CDR3 sequences, with 25% to 30% found just once. After removal of 5 bases from V and 5 bases from J, the junction contained 6 bases not matched to a gene. The CDR3 is 14 amino acids. This clonotype was sampled from a man in his forties with alopecia areata. Some clones in this sample may be carry-over from other donors' samples. The J gene is TRBJ2-7, the V gene TRBV12-3 or TRBV12-4, with 10 bases matching TRBD2. Here the sequenced sample was whole blood, taken in connection with sensitization to the hapten diphenylcyclopropenone (DPC). The CDR3: CASSLSGRAHEQYF. DNA for the CDR3: TGTGCCAGCAGTCTGAGCGGGAGGGCCCACGAGCAGTACTTC.